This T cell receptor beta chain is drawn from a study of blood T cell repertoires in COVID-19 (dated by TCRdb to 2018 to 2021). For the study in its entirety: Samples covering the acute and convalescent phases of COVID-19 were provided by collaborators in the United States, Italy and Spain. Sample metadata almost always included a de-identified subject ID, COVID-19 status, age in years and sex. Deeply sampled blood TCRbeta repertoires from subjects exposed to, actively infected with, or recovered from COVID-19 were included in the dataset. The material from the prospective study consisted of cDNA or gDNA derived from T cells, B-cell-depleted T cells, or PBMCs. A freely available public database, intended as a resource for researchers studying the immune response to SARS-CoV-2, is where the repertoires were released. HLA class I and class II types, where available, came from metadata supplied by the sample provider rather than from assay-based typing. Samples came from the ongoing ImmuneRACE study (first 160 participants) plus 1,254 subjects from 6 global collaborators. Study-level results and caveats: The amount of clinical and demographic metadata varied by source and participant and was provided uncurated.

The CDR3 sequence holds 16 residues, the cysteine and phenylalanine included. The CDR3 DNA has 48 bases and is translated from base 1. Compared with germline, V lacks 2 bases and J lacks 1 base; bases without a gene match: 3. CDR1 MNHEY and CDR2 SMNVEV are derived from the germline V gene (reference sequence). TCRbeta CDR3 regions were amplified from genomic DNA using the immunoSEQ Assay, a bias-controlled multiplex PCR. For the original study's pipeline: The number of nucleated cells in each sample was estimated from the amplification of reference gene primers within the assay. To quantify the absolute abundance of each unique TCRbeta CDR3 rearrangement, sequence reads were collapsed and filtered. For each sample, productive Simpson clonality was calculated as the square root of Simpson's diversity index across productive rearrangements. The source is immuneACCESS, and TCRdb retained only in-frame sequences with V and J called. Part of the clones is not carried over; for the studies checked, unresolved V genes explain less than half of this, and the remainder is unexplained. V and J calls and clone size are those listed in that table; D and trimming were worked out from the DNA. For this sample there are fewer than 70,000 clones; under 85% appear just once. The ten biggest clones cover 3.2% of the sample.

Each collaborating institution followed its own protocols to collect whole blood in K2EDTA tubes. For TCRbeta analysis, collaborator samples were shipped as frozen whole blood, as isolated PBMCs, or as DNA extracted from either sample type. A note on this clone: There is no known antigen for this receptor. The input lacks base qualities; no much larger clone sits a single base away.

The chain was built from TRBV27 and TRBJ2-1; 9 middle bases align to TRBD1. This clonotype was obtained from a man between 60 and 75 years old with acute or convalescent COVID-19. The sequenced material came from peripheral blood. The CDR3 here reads CASSLAGQGSYNEQFF. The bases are TGTGCCAGCAGTTTAGCGGGACAGGGATCCTACAATGAGCAGTTCTTC.